This note documents a single T cell receptor beta chain sequence. TCRdb's copy holds only in-frame clones and misses some; the assay was immunoSEQ multiplex PCR. Of 200,000 to 250,000 clones listed, more than 75% are singletons. These data belong to a study of blood T cell repertoires in COVID-19. Germline values: CDR1 SGHVS, CDR2 FQNEAQ. The CDR3 has 15 amino acids. V shed 0 bases and J shed 0 bases, with 9 bases lying between them. The TCR was taken from a man aged 45-60 years with acute or convalescent COVID-19. The chain recombines TRBV7-8 with TRBJ2-7; no definite D call. Material: peripheral blood. CDR3 region: CASSLASGSSYEQYF. The CDR3 DNA reads as TGTGCCAGCAGCTTAGCCTCAGGCAGCTCCTACGAGCAGTACTTC.